These 27 T cell receptor beta chains share one sample of origin, sequenced in a study of blood T cells in healthy people across ages. With a J-beta primer mix and a sample-barcoded 5' primer, a second PCR ran roughly 6 to 11 cycles. Via MiXCR, TCRdb re-called the 5' RACE reads, giving one row per CDR3 protein. The sample has about 930,000 distinct CDR3 sequences, almost 30% seen once. This sample was also put to use in a study of T cells of mothers and their children.

Sequencing input: blood. The origin of the receptors is a middle-aged woman in good health.

The V gene is TRBV10-3, the J gene TRBJ2-1; D remains unclear. Germline V gene sequence: CDR1 ENHRY, CDR2 SYGVKD. Trimming removed 3 bases from V and 2 bases from J, with 5 bases in between. The CDR3 has 13 amino acids. The DNA of the CDR3 is TGTGCCATCAGTGATCGGCCCTACAATGAGCAGTTCTTC. Protein sequence: CAISDRPYNEQFF.

The chain employs TRBV7-9 and TRBJ1-4, with D hard to call. Germline CDR1 and CDR2: SEHNR and FQNEAQ (reference sequence). V was trimmed by 5 bases and J by 8 bases, leaving 15 bases between them. The CDR3 covers 14 residues. The CDR3 here is CASSHDTGIEKLFF. In DNA form, the CDR3 reads TGTGCCAGCAGCCATGACACCGGAATCGAAAAACTGTTTTTT. Based on the CDR3 plus reference TRBV7-9 and TRBJ1-4, the full variable domain is DTGVSQNPRHKITKRGQNVTFRCDPISEHNRLYWYRQTLGQGPEFLTYFQNEAQLEKSRLLSDRFSAERPKGSFSTLEIQRTEQGDSAMYLCASSHDTGIEKLFFGSGTQLSVL.

The chain employs TRBV6-1 and TRBJ2-4, with 9 bases that match TRBD1. The germline CDR1 and CDR2 sequences are MNHNS and SASEGT. The CDR3 totals 14 residues. J was trimmed by 6 bases and V by 5 bases; bases with no gene match: 5. The CDR3 nucleotides are TGTGCCAGCAGTACAGGGGGCTTGGGAAACATTCAGTACTTC. Amino acid sequence: CASSTGGLGNIQYF.

This clonotype was seen ten or more times. V is TRBV6-5 and J is TRBJ2-1; 10 nucleotides line up with TRBD1. The junction had 8 bases not matched to a gene; V was cut back by 2 bases and J by 7 bases. This CDR3 has 16 residues. Germline CDR1 is MNHEY and CDR2 is SVGAGI. The CDR3 sequence: CASSYRVGQGENEQFF. CDR3 in DNA: TGTGCCAGCAGTTACAGGGTAGGACAGGGGGAGAATGAGCAGTTCTTC.

In this sample, this clonotype turned up a few times. This chain uses TRBV7-2 with TRBJ1-1; 7 nucleotides match TRBD1. Germline CDR1 reads SGHTA; CDR2 reads FQGNSA. The CDR3 spans 15 residues. Trimming cost V 4 bases and J 4 bases; bases outside gene matches: 9. In nucleotides, the CDR3 is TGTGCCAGCAGCTCGACAGGGACCCCGGGCACTGAAGCTTTCTTT. It is translated as CASSSTGTPGTEAFF.

The chain is built from TRBV5-1 and TRBJ1-2; TRBD1 agrees at 9 bases. V lost 4 bases, J lost 5 bases, and 9 bases stayed unmatched. This CDR3 is built from 15 residues. Germline lookup yields CDR1 SGHRS and CDR2 YFSETQ. The DNA for the CDR3 is TGCGCCAGCAGCGCTGGGACAGGGAGTGGGTATGGCTACACCTTC. Amino acids: CASSAGTGSGYGYTF.

Details on this clonotype: Relative to the germline gene, one junction end is altered; a read error may explain this. This sequence joins TRBV4-3 and TRBJ1-6; D unclear. CDR3 length: 14 amino acids. Germline CDR1 is LGHNA and CDR2 is YSLEER. CDR3 in DNA: TGCGCCAGCAACCAAGAGGGAGCCGGCTCACCCCTCCACTTT. Protein product: CASNQEGAGSPLHF.

The chain links TRBV15 to TRBJ1-6, with TRBD1 matching over 9 bases. In germline, CDR1 is LNHNV, CDR2 YYDKDF (reference sequence). The CDR3 runs 15 residues. J was trimmed by 7 bases and V by 2 bases; bases with no gene match: 3. The CDR3 spells CATSRLGQGNSPLHF. The CDR3 DNA reads TGTGCCACCAGCAGACTAGGACAGGGGAATTCACCCCTCCACTTT.

The chain has TRBV6-5 and TRBJ1-2; D is perhaps TRBD1 (6 bases). V was clipped by 2 bases and J by 5 bases, with 9 bases between them. This CDR3 is built from 13 residues. Germline V gene lookup returns CDR1 MNHEY and CDR2 SVGAGI. CDR3 DNA: TGTGCCAGCAGTTACCGGGGGCTTTATGGCTACACCTTC. Translated: CASSYRGLYGYTF.

This clonotype has at least ten counts. The V and J genes are TRBV10-3 and TRBJ2-7, with no clear D. Trimming cost V 6 bases and J 4 bases, with 16 bases left between them. This CDR3 has 14 residues. Germline values: CDR1 ENHRY, CDR2 SYGVKD. The CDR3 loop is CAISRTDESYEQYF. CDR3 in DNA: TGTGCCATCAGCCGGACCGACGAATCTTACGAGCAGTACTTC.

The chain couples TRBV30 to TRBJ1-5; possible D gene TRBD1, 5 bases. Germline values: CDR1 GTSNPN, CDR2 SVGIG (reference sequence). The V end lost 2 bases, the J end lost 0 bases, and 14 bases lay between the germline ends. The CDR3 is 16 amino acids. The CDR3 region has the DNA TGTGCCTGGAGTTCTCCCGGGGGGTATAGCAATCAGCCCCAGCATTTT. Translation gives CAWSSPGGYSNQPQHF. Supplemented by reference TRBV30 and TRBJ1-5, the full variable domain reads SQTIHQWPATLVQPVGSPLSLECTVEGTSNPNLYWYRQAAGRGLQLLFYSVGIGQISSEVPQNLSASRPQDRQFILSSKKLLLSDSGFYLCAWSSPGGYSNQPQHFGDGTRLSIL.

This clonotype was observed at least ten times. An end of the junction differs from the germline gene, which may be a read error. This chain links TRBV10-3 with TRBJ1-1; D is perhaps TRBD1 (6 bases). The CDR3 sequence is 12 residues long. CDR1 and CDR2 (germline): ENHRY, SYGVKD. CDR3 DNA: TGTGCCACCAGTAAAGGGGGAACTGAAGCTTTCTTT. Translated: CATSKGGTEAFF.

The chain links TRBV7-3 to TRBJ2-1, with D possibly matching TRBD2 (7 bases). Trimming cost V 4 bases and J 3 bases, with 16 bases left between them. The length of the CDR3 is 16 residues. Germline CDR1 and CDR2: SGHTA and FQGTGA. CDR3 nucleotide sequence: TGTGCCAGCAGCTCCTCGGCGGGGGCTAACTACAATGAGCAGTTCTTC. Its translation: CASSSSAGANYNEQFF.

The rearrangement uses TRBV2 and TRBJ2-7, with 9 nucleotides matching TRBD1. With V trimmed by 4 bases and J by 7 bases, 5 bases remained unmatched. The CDR3 loop spans 13 amino acids. Germline CDR1 and CDR2: SNHLY and FYNNEI. Here the CDR3 reads CASSGGTGKEQYF. The CDR3 DNA is TGTGCCAGCAGTGGGGGGACAGGGAAAGAGCAGTACTTC.

This clonotype was detected ten times or more. This chain connects TRBV9 to TRBJ1-4; TRBD1 agrees at 7 bases. V lost 0 bases to trimming and J lost 0 bases; unmatched junction nucleotides: 14. Germline loops: CDR1 SGDLS, CDR2 YYNGEE. This CDR3 comprises 20 residues. DNA for the CDR3: TGTGCCAGCAGCGTAGGGTTCAAGCCGGGACAGAAATCAACTAATGAAAAACTGTTTTTT. It specifies CASSVGFKPGQKSTNEKLFF.

The chain carries TRBV12-3 or TRBV12-4 and TRBJ1-2; possibly TRBD1 for D (6 bases). Trimming shortened V by 6 bases and J by 2 bases, and 16 bases separated the two germline ends. The CDR3 has 15 residues. The CDR3 is CASSPGQWGNYGYTF. The CDR3 coding sequence is TGTGCCAGCAGCCCTGGACAGTGGGGGAACTATGGCTACACCTTC.

The sample holds a few counts of this clonotype. The chain combines TRBV12-3 or TRBV12-4 with TRBJ2-2; D is undetermined. With 5 bases removed from V and 4 bases from J, the gap between germline ends came to 11 bases. The CDR3 spans 14 residues. The CDR3 is CASSLGSRTGELFF. In DNA, the CDR3 is TGTGCCAGCAGTCTAGGCAGCCGCACCGGGGAGCTGTTTTTT.

In this sample, this clonotype turned up many times. V usage is TRBV5-1 and J usage is TRBJ2-1, with 9 nucleotides matching TRBD2. V lost 1 base, J lost 7 bases, and 6 bases stayed unmatched. The CDR3 consists of 15 residues. Germline V lookup: CDR1 SGHRS, CDR2 YFSETQ. CDR3 loop: CASSLLAGGMNEQFF. DNA of the CDR3: TGCGCCAGCAGCTTGCTGGCGGGGGGGATGAATGAGCAGTTCTTC.

This chain connects TRBV7-2 to TRBJ1-1; the D gene is possibly TRBD1 (6 bases). V was shortened by 1 base and J by 5 bases, with 14 bases between the two germline ends. The germline V gene encodes CDR1 SGHTA and CDR2 FQGNSA. The CDR3 totals 15 residues. CDR3 sequence reads: CASSLERGGRTEAFF. The CDR3 coding sequence is TGTGCCAGCAGCTTAGAGAGGGGGGGCAGGACTGAAGCTTTCTTT.

J is TRBJ1-2 and V is TRBV6-2 or TRBV6-3; D might be TRBD1 (5 bases). CDR3 length: 15 amino acids. From germline, CDR1 is MNHEY and CDR2 SVGEGT. The V and J ends lost 3 bases and 4 bases respectively, with 15 bases between them. For the CDR3, the DNA is TGTGCCAGCAGTTATAGGGCCGGCGGGACCTATGGCTACACCTTC. Its protein product is CASSYRAGGTYGYTF.

J is TRBJ1-2 and V is TRBV28, with D possibly matching TRBD1 (5 bases). The CDR3 runs 14 residues. The V and J ends lost 10 bases and 7 bases respectively, with 22 bases between them. Per the germline V gene, CDR1 is MDHEN and CDR2 is SYDVKM. This CDR3 reads CAISTSAGGSGYTF. The CDR3 nucleotides read TGTGCCATCTCAACCTCCGCGGGGGGAAGTGGCTACACCTTC.

The V gene is TRBV3-1, the J gene TRBJ2-1; 13 bases line up with TRBD2. CDR1 LGHDT and CDR2 YNNKEL come from the germline V gene (reference sequence). The junction had 8 bases not matched to a gene; V was cut back by 1 base and J by 8 bases. The CDR3 consists of 17 residues. This chain's CDR3 is CASSQAPGTSGVHEQFF. Written as DNA, the CDR3 is TGTGCCAGCAGCCAAGCACCCGGGACTAGCGGGGTACATGAGCAGTTCTTC.

V is TRBV20-1 and J is TRBJ1-2, with 11 bases matching TRBD1. The CDR3 runs to 13 residues. Germline-derived CDR1 and CDR2 are DFQATT and SNEGSKA (reference sequence). With 3 bases clipped from V and 8 bases from J, the junction kept 5 bases outside the gene matches. CDR3 sequence reads: CSASFRDRGGYTF. The DNA of the CDR3 is TGCAGTGCTAGTTTCCGGGACAGGGGGGGCTACACCTTC.

V usage is TRBV14 and J usage is TRBJ1-2; D might be TRBD1 (5 bases). Trimming pared 2 bases from V and 12 bases from J, leaving 16 bases between. CDR1 and CDR2 (germline): SGHDN, FVKESK. This CDR3 is 13 amino acids long. The CDR3 region has the DNA TGTGCCAGCAGCCAAAACAGGTTGCTGGGCCACACCTTC. Amino acids: CASSQNRLLGHTF.

To note about this clonotype: A read error is possible here, since a much larger clone lies one base away. The V call is TRBV29-1, the J call TRBJ2-3, with TRBD1 identical over 9 bases. Germline loops: CDR1 SQVTM, CDR2 ANQGSEA. After removal of 7 bases from V and 3 bases from J, the junction contained 11 bases not matched to a gene. CDR3 length equals 15 residues. CDR3 sequence: CSGGPGQGVTDTQYF. The CDR3 DNA reads TGCAGCGGGGGCCCGGGACAGGGAGTTACAGATACGCAGTATTTT.

This clonotype has a count of ten or more. The chain employs TRBV20-1 and TRBJ2-2; 10 bases map to TRBD1. There are 16 residues in the CDR3. CDR1 and CDR2 (germline): DFQATT, SNEGSKA (reference sequence). J lost 0 bases, V lost 3 bases, and 4 bases had no gene match. The CDR3 is CSARGTGVPNTGELFF. Here the CDR3 DNA reads TGCAGTGCTAGGGGGACAGGGGTTCCGAACACCGGGGAGCTGTTTTTT.

In this sample, this clonotype turned up once. This clone may be a read error of a much larger clone one base away. This chain uses TRBV29-1 with TRBJ1-1; no firm D call. The CDR3 has 12 residues. Germline V gene lookup returns CDR1 SQVTM and CDR2 ANQGSEA. V was shortened by 6 bases and J by 4 bases, with 12 bases between the two germline ends. CDR3 sequence: CSVGQLCTEAFF. The CDR3 nucleotides read TGCAGCGTAGGCCAGCTGTGCACTGAAGCTTTCTTT.